The present entry profiles one T cell receptor (beta chain) with its context. What it recognizes is unknown. The CDR3 contains 15 residues. The data were taken from a study of OX40 agonist ivuxolimab in advanced cancers. Study-wide results and caveats: Several nonresponders also turned out to have low normalized T-cell clonal expansion.

The method was immunoSEQ multiplex PCR; TCRdb's version includes in-frame clones alone and lacks a portion of them. The data contain 50,000 to 70,000 clones, just under 85% of them singletons. The sample here was CD4+ or CD8+ T cells sorted from blood, taken in a trial of the OX40 agonist ivuxolimab. This sequence originates from an adult with an advanced solid tumor such as melanoma, head and neck, liver or kidney cancer. V and J are TRBV21-1 and TRBJ1-2; TRBD1 is the table's D call and was not checked against the DNA. TRBV21-1 is shown as a pseudogene. CDR3 protein: CASSTRDSLNYGYTF. CDR3 DNA: TGTGCCAGCAGCACAAGGGACAGCCTTAACTATGGCTACACCTTC.